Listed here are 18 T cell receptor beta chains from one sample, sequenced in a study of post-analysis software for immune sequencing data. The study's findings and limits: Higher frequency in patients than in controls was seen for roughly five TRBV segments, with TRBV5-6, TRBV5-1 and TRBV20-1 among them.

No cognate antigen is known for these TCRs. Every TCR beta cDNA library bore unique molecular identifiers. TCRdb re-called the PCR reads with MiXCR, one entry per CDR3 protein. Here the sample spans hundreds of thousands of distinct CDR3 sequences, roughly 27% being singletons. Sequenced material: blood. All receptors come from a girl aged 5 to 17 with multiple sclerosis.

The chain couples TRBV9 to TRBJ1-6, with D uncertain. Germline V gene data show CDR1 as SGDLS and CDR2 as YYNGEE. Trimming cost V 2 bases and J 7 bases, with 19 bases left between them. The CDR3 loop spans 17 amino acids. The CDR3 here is CASSVFDGGRRNSPLHF. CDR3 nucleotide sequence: TGTGCCAGCAGCGTTTTTGACGGCGGACGAAGGAATTCACCCCTCCACTTT.

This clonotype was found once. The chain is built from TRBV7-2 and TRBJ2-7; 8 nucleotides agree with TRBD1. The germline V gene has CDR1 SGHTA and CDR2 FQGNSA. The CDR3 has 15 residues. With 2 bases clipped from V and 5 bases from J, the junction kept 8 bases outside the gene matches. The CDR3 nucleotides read TGTGCCAGCAGCTTACTAGGACAGGGATACGACGAGCAGTACTTC. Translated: CASSLLGQGYDEQYF.

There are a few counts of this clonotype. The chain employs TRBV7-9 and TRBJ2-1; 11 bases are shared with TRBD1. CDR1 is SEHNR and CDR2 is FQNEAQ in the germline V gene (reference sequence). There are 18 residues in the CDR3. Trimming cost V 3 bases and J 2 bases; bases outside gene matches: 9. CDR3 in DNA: TGTGCCAGCAGCTTTGGTTCCCCGGACAGGGGGCCCTACAATGAGCAGTTCTTC. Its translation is CASSFGSPDRGPYNEQFF.

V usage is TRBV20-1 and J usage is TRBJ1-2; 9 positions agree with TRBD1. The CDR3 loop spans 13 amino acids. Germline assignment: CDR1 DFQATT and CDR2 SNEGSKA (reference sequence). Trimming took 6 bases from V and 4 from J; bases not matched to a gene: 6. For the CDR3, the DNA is TGCAGTGCCGGACAGGGGAGAGGCTATGGCTACACCTTC. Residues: CSAGQGRGYGYTF.

CDR3 nucleotides: TGTGCCAGCAGTTACTCCCGGACAGGGTTTAACTATGGCTACACCTTC. Residues: CASSYSRTGFNYGYTF. This rearrangement joins TRBV7-2 to TRBJ1-2; 8 bases line up with TRBD1. Looked up from germline, CDR1 is SGHTA and CDR2 is FQGNSA. The CDR3 sequence is 16 residues long. V was pared by 6 bases and J by 1 base, with 10 bases of the junction left unmatched.

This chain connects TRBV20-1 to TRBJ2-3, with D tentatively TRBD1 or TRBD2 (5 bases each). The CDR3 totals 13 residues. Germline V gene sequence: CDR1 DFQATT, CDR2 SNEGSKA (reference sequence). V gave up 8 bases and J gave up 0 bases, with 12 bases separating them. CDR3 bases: TGCAGTCAACGGGGCGTTAGCACAGATACGCAGTATTTT. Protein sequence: CSQRGVSTDTQYF.

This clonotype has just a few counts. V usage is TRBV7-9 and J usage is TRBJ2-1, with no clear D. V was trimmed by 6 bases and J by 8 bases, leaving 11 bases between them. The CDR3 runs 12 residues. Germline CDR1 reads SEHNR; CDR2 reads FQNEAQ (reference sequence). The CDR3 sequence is CASSSVWDEQFF. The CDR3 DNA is TGTGCCAGCAGTTCAGTTTGGGATGAGCAGTTCTTC.

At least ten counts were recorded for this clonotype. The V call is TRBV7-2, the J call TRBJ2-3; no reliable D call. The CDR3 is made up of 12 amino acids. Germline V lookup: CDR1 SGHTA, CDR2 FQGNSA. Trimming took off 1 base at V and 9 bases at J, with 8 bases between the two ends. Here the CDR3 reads CASSLGSRTQYF. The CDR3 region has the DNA TGTGCCAGCAGCTTAGGGTCGCGGACGCAGTATTTT.

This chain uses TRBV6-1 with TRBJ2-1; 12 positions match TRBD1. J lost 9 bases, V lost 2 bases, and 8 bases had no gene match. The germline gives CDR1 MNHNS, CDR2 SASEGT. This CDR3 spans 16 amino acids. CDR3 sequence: CASSEIPGQGAGEQFF. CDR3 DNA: TGTGCCAGCAGTGAAATTCCGGGACAGGGGGCGGGTGAGCAGTTCTTC.

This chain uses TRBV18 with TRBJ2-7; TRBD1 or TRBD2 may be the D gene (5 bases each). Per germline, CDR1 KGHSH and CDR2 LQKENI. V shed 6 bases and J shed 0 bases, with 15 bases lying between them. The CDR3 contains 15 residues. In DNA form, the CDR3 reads TGTGCCAGCTCCCCTATTGGGGGTAACTCCTACGAGCAGTACTTC. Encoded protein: CASSPIGGNSYEQYF.

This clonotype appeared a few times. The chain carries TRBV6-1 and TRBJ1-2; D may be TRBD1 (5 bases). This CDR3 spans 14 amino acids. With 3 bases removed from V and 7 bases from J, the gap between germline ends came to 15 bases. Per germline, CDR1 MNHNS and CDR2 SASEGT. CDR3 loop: CASSDLGPGIGYTF. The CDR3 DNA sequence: TGTGCCAGCAGTGACCTGGGACCGGGGATTGGCTACACCTTC.

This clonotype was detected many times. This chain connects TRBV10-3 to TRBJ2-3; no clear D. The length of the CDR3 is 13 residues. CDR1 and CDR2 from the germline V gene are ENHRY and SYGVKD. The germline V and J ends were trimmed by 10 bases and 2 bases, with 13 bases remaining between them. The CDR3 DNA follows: TGTGCCACCGGCGACTCGAACACAGATACGCAGTATTTT. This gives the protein CATGDSNTDTQYF.

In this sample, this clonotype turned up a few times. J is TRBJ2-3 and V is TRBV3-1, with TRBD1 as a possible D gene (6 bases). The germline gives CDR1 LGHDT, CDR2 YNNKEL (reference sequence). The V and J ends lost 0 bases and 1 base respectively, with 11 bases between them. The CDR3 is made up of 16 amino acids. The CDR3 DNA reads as TGTGCCAGCAGCCAAGATGGCACAGGGCGCACAGATACGCAGTATTTT. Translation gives CASSQDGTGRTDTQYF.

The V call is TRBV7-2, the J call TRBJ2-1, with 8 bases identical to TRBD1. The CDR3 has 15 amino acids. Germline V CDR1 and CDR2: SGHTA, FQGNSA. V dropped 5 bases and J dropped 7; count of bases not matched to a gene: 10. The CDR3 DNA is TGTGCCAGCAGCCGTCCAAGGACAGGGTTTAATGAGCAGTTCTTC. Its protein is CASSRPRTGFNEQFF.

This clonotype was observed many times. The CDR3 DNA follows: TGTGCCAGCAGCTTGGTTCCAGGACAGAGCACAGATACGCAGTATTTT. Encoded protein: CASSLVPGQSTDTQYF. The gene calls are TRBV5-5 and TRBJ2-3; a weak D match, TRBD1 (6 bases). Germline V gene data show CDR1 as SGHKS and CDR2 as YYEKEE (reference sequence). Trimming took 0 bases from V and 0 from J, leaving 11 bases between them. The CDR3 is 16 residues long.

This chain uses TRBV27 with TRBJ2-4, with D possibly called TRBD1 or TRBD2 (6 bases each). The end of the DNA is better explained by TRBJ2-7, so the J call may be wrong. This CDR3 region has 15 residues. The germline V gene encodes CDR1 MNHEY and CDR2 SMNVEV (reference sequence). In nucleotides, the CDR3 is TGTGCCAGCAGTTGGGGGACTTACAGGGCCTCCGAGCAGTACTTC. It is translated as CASSWGTYRASEQYF.

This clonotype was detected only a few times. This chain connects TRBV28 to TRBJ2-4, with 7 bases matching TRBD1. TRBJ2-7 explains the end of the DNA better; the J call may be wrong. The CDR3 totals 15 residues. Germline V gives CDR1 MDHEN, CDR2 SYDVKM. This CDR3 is CASISGTGELPEQYF. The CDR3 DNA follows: TGTGCCAGCATTTCCGGAACAGGGGAGCTGCCCGAGCAGTACTTC.

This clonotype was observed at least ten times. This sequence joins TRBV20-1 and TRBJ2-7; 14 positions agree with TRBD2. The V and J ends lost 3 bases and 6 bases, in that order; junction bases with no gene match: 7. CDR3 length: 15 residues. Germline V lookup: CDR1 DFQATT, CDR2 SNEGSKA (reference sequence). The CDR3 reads CSASSDGTSGSEQYF. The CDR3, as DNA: TGCAGTGCTAGTTCAGATGGGACTAGCGGGAGCGAGCAGTACTTC.